The 27 T cell receptor beta chains below all came from one sample that was sequenced in a study of shared clonotypes between healthy human individuals. Produced via immunoSEQ multiplex PCR; TCRdb's table is partial and in-frame only. The sample yields approximately 2,300,000 clones, 80% to 95% seen once. The sequenced sample consisted of naive CD4+ T cells from PBMCs. Subset noted: CD45RA+ positively selected. These receptors all stem from a man aged 18 to 29 in good health. Some clones in this sample may be carry-over from other donors' samples.

The V call is TRBV28, the J call TRBJ2-7, with D possibly being TRBD1 (6 bases). Trimming stripped 5 bases from V and 3 bases from J, with 17 bases between. Germline V CDR1 and CDR2: MDHEN, SYDVKM. The CDR3 length is 15 residues. CDR3 residues: CASSTASQGFYEQYF. The DNA for the CDR3 is TGTGCCAGCAGTACGGCCTCACAGGGCTTCTACGAGCAGTACTTC. Based on the CDR3 plus reference TRBV28 and TRBJ2-7, the full variable domain is DVKVTQSSRYLVKRTGEKVFLECVQDMDHENMFWYRQDPGLGLRLIYFSYDVKMKEKGDIPEGYSVSREKKERFSLILESASTNQTSMYLCASSTASQGFYEQYFGPGTRLTVT.

V and J are TRBV19 and TRBJ1-3; maybe TRBD1 (6 bases). Germline-derived CDR1 and CDR2 are LNHDA and SQIVND (reference sequence). The V end was cut by 8 bases, the J end by 0 bases, with 11 bases between. This CDR3 region has 14 residues. CDR3 in DNA: TGTGCCAGTCTGGACAGACACTCTGGAAACACCATATATTTT. Its protein product is CASLDRHSGNTIYF.

The CDR3, as DNA: TGTGCCAGCAGCCTATACGGGACCCAAGAGACCCAGTACTTC. The encoded protein is CASSLYGTQETQYF. This rearrangement joins TRBV9 to TRBJ2-5; D is perhaps TRBD1 or TRBD2 (5 bases each). The germline V and J ends were trimmed by 4 bases and 1 base, with 11 bases remaining between them. The CDR3 is 14 amino acids. CDR1 SGDLS and CDR2 YYNGEE come from the germline V gene.

The chain combines TRBV5-4 with TRBJ2-5; 9 nucleotides match TRBD1. This CDR3 comprises 13 residues. V lost 5 bases to trimming and J lost 4 bases; unmatched junction nucleotides: 3. Germline V CDR1 and CDR2: SGHNT, YYREEE (reference sequence). CDR3 loop: CASRIQGAETQYF. The CDR3 region has the DNA TGTGCCAGCAGAATACAGGGGGCAGAGACCCAGTACTTC. The entire variable domain, with the rest obtained from reference TRBV5-4 and TRBJ2-5, is as follows: ETGVTQSPTHLIKTRGQQVTLRCSSQSGHNTVSWYQQALGQGPQFIFQYYREEENGRGNFPPRFSGLQFPNYSSELNVNALELDDSALYLCASRIQGAETQYFGPGTRLLVL.

V gene TRBV10-3 combines with J gene TRBJ1-3, with D perhaps TRBD1 (5 bases). Germline-derived CDR1 and CDR2 are ENHRY and SYGVKD. The V end was cut by 10 bases, the J end by 0 bases, with 13 bases between. This CDR3 spans 14 amino acids. The CDR3 sequence is CATGGSYSGNTIYF. CDR3 DNA sequence: TGTGCCACCGGGGGGAGTTACTCTGGAAACACCATATATTTT.

On this clone itself: Other DNA sequences of this sample code for an identical CDR3. The rearrangement joins TRBV5-1 to TRBJ2-7; D uncertain. Trimming shortened V by 3 bases and J by 3 bases, and 4 bases separated the two germline ends. The CDR3 length is 11 residues. The V gene's germline CDR1 is SGHRS and CDR2 YFSETQ. The CDR3 protein is CASSSNYEQYF. DNA of the CDR3: TGCGCCAGCAGCTCCAACTACGAGCAGTACTTC.

The CDR3 spells CASSSGLHRSYEQYF. DNA for the CDR3: TGCGCCAGCAGCTCGGGGCTCCACCGCTCCTACGAGCAGTACTTC. The chain carries TRBV5-1 and TRBJ2-7; tentatively, D is TRBD1 or TRBD2 (5 bases each). The CDR3 spans 15 residues. Germline V gives CDR1 SGHRS, CDR2 YFSETQ. Trimming cost V 3 bases and J 0 bases, with 13 bases left between them.

This chain links TRBV19 with TRBJ1-1, with a weak D call TRBD1 (5 bases). CDR1 is LNHDA, CDR2 SQIVND, per germline (reference sequence). The V end was cut by 10 bases, the J end by 4 bases, with 22 bases between. This CDR3 has 15 amino acids. The CDR3 DNA sequence: TGTGCCACCTCGATAACGGCAGGGATGAGCACTGAAGCTTTCTTT. Translated: CATSITAGMSTEAFF. Based on the CDR3 plus reference TRBV19 and TRBJ1-1, the full variable domain is DGGITQSPKYLFRKEGQNVTLSCEQNLNHDAMYWYRQDPGQGLRLIYYSQIVNDFQKGDIAEGYSVSREKKESFPLTVTSAQKNPTAFYLCATSITAGMSTEAFFGQGTRLTVV.

The chain recombines TRBV30 with TRBJ2-2, with D possibly being TRBD1 or TRBD2 (5 bases each). The germline V and J ends were trimmed by 4 bases and 0 bases, with 9 bases remaining between them. Per the germline V gene, CDR1 is GTSNPN and CDR2 is SVGIG (reference sequence). The CDR3 runs to 14 residues. The CDR3, as DNA: TGTGCCTGGACTAGGGGAGCGAACACCGGGGAGCTGTTTTTT. It is translated as CAWTRGANTGELFF.

This sequence joins TRBV28 and TRBJ2-7; unclear D gene. Germline V gene lookup returns CDR1 MDHEN and CDR2 SYDVKM. This CDR3 has 13 residues. V was trimmed by 2 bases and J by 6 bases, leaving 11 bases between them. The CDR3 loop reads CASSLNPPAEQYF. The CDR3 DNA sequence: TGTGCCAGCAGTTTAAATCCCCCGGCCGAGCAGTACTTC. Full variable domain (remainder filled in from reference TRBV28 and TRBJ2-7): DVKVTQSSRYLVKRTGEKVFLECVQDMDHENMFWYRQDPGLGLRLIYFSYDVKMKEKGDIPEGYSVSREKKERFSLILESASTNQTSMYLCASSLNPPAEQYFGPGTRLTVT.

The chain couples TRBV7-3 to TRBJ2-1, with D tentatively TRBD1 or TRBD2 (6 bases each). The length of the CDR3 is 18 residues. Trimming took off 3 bases at V and 8 bases at J, with 26 bases between the two ends. Germline CDR1 SGHTA, CDR2 FQGTGA. The CDR3 spells CASSFLLVGGGLFYEQFF. The DNA of the CDR3 is TGTGCCAGCAGCTTTTTGTTGGTAGGGGGAGGTTTGTTCTATGAGCAGTTCTTC.

Turning to this clone: The sample holds other DNA sequences that translate to the same CDR3. The chain links TRBV18 to TRBJ2-3, with D unresolved. This CDR3 comprises 13 residues. Trimming left V 3 bases short and J 3 bases short, with 7 bases between. Germline V CDR1 and CDR2: KGHSH, LQKENI. The DNA for the CDR3 is TGTGCCAGCTCACCCGCTAGTACAGATACGCAGTATTTT. Amino acids: CASSPASTDTQYF.

This clone was seen once. The chain links TRBV5-6 to TRBJ2-1, with D possibly called TRBD1 or TRBD2 (5 bases each). This CDR3 region has 13 residues. With 4 bases removed from V and 8 bases from J, the gap between germline ends came to 13 bases. Germline V gene sequence: CDR1 SGHDT, CDR2 YYEEEE. CDR3 residues: CASSSRGLHEQFF. Written as DNA, the CDR3 is TGTGCCAGCAGCAGCCGGGGCCTTCATGAGCAGTTCTTC.

The chain carries TRBV5-6 and TRBJ2-4; TRBD2 agrees at 13 bases. The ends lost 4 bases at V and 6 bases at J; junction bases unmatched: 13. The CDR3 extends over 18 amino acids. From germline, CDR1 is SGHDT and CDR2 YYEEEE. The CDR3 spells CASSGSPGTSGMVNIQYF. Written as DNA, the CDR3 is TGTGCCAGCAGCGGAAGTCCCGGGACTAGCGGGATGGTAAACATTCAGTACTTC.

The genes are TRBV7-3 and TRBJ2-6; D gene ambiguous. Germline CDR1 reads SGHTA; CDR2 reads FQGTGA. CDR3 size: 13 residues. Trimming removed 3 bases at V and 4 bases at J, with 4 bases between. CDR3 region: CASSFTGANVLTF. The CDR3 coding sequence is TGTGCCAGCAGCTTCACCGGGGCCAACGTCCTGACTTTC.

The chain joins TRBV28 to TRBJ2-2; 12 nucleotides agree with TRBD2. This CDR3 contains 16 residues. The trim removed 6 bases at V and 7 bases at J, leaving 9 bases unmatched. The V gene's germline CDR1 is MDHEN and CDR2 SYDVKM. CDR3 in amino acids: CASRGGLAGINGELFF. The CDR3 bases are TGTGCCAGCAGGGGGGGACTAGCGGGTATTAACGGGGAGCTGTTTTTT.

The chain recombines TRBV5-1 with TRBJ2-1; no clear D gene. Germline CDR1 is SGHRS and CDR2 is YFSETQ. Trimming pared 3 bases from V and 9 bases from J, leaving 19 bases between. The CDR3 is 15 residues long. The CDR3 DNA is TGCGCCAGCAGCTCGCGCGACGTACGCCGCATTGAGCAGTTCTTC. It is translated as CASSSRDVRRIEQFF.

The gene calls are TRBV5-1 and TRBJ1-1, with 7 bases lining up with TRBD1. The CDR3 runs to 19 residues. V was clipped by 0 bases and J by 1 base; unmatched bases: 15. From germline, CDR1 is SGHRS and CDR2 YFSETQ. For the CDR3, the DNA is TGCGCCAGCAGCTTGGACTATTTCACAGGGGCCGGGAGGAACACTGAAGCTTTCTTT. This sequence encodes CASSLDYFTGAGRNTEAFF.

This clone has only one observation. The chain combines TRBV5-4 with TRBJ2-1, with TRBD2 as a possible D gene (6 bases). With 6 bases removed from V and 0 bases from J, the gap between germline ends came to 13 bases. The CDR3 totals 15 residues. Looked up from germline, CDR1 is SGHNT and CDR2 is YYREEE (reference sequence). CDR3 nucleotides: TGTGCCAGCAACGGGGGACCTAGCTCCTACAATGAGCAGTTCTTC. Translating it yields CASNGGPSSYNEQFF.

The chain joins TRBV5-1 to TRBJ2-7; 12 nucleotides match TRBD2. V lost 2 bases to trimming and J lost 0 bases; unmatched junction nucleotides: 12. The CDR3 consists of 19 residues. Germline loops: CDR1 SGHRS, CDR2 YFSETQ. CDR3 loop: CASSFYKGTSGSPSYEQYF. Here the CDR3 DNA reads TGCGCCAGCAGCTTTTACAAGGGGACTAGCGGGTCACCCTCCTACGAGCAGTACTTC.

The CDR3, as DNA: TGTGCCAGCAGTCCACGAGGTCTACTATACGAGCAGTACTTC. Its protein product is CASSPRGLLYEQYF. V and J are TRBV27 and TRBJ2-7; no clear D gene. CDR1 is MNHEY, CDR2 SMNVEV, per germline (reference sequence). V lost 5 bases to trimming and J lost 4 bases, with 15 bases between them. There are 14 residues in the CDR3.

The gene calls are TRBV7-8 and TRBJ2-1; 7 bases fit TRBD2. Trimming cost V 5 bases and J 8 bases; bases outside gene matches: 9. Per germline, CDR1 SGHVS and CDR2 FQNEAQ. The CDR3 runs 14 residues. The CDR3 region is CASSPELAWDEQFF. In nucleotides, the CDR3 is TGTGCCAGCAGCCCCGAACTAGCGTGGGATGAGCAGTTCTTC.

This rearrangement joins TRBV4-2 to TRBJ1-1, with D tentatively TRBD1 (6 bases). The CDR3 spans 14 residues. Germline V lookup: CDR1 LGHNA, CDR2 YNFKEQ. Trimming stripped 0 bases from V and 8 bases from J, with 13 bases between. The DNA for the CDR3 is TGTGCCAGCAGCCAAGATCGCCAGGGGCGGGAAGCTTTCTTT. It yields the protein CASSQDRQGREAFF.

This chain links TRBV25-1 with TRBJ2-7; D is ambiguous. The V gene's germline CDR1 is MGHDK and CDR2 SYGVNS. The CDR3 sequence is 14 residues long. V was trimmed by 5 bases and J by 2 bases, leaving 13 bases between them. The CDR3 protein is CASSPPGWTYEQYF. The CDR3 DNA is TGTGCCAGCAGTCCCCCCGGCTGGACCTACGAGCAGTACTTC.

This rearrangement joins TRBV28 to TRBJ2-7, with 8 bases identical to TRBD1. The V and J ends lost 6 bases and 5 bases, in that order; junction bases with no gene match: 12. This CDR3 has 15 residues. Germline lookup yields CDR1 MDHEN and CDR2 SYDVKM. The CDR3 is CASSPGQVGVDEQYF. The CDR3 DNA is TGTGCCAGCAGCCCGGGACAGGTGGGCGTCGACGAGCAGTACTTC.

The J gene is TRBJ2-1, the V gene TRBV7-9; TRBD2 matches 9 bases. After removal of 5 bases from V and 8 bases from J, the junction contained 19 bases not matched to a gene. Germline assignment: CDR1 SEHNR and CDR2 FQNEAQ (reference sequence). CDR3 size: 18 residues. CDR3 nucleotide sequence: TGTGCCAGCAGCACATCAGGATGGCGGGAGGGTCCCGGGGATGAGCAGTTCTTC. It codes for CASSTSGWREGPGDEQFF.

The J gene is TRBJ2-1, the V gene TRBV5-1; D is possibly TRBD1 or TRBD2 (5 bases each). CDR3 size: 18 residues. Germline loops: CDR1 SGHRS, CDR2 YFSETQ. Trimming shortened V by 3 bases and J by 5 bases, and 24 bases separated the two germline ends. The CDR3 region has the DNA TGCGCCAGCAGCTGGGCCGATAGGGACCGGTCCGCCAACAATGAGCAGTTCTTC. Translating gives CASSWADRDRSANNEQFF.